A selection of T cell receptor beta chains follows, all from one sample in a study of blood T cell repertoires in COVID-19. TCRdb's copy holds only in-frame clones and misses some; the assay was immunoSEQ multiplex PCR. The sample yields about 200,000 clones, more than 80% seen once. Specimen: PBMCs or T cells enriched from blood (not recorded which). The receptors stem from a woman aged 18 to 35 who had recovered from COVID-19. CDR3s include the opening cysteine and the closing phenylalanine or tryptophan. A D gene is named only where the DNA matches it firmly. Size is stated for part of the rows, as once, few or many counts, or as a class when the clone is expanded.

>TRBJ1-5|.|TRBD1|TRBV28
TGTGCCAGCAGTTTTAATGGCAGGGGGAATCAGCCCCAGCATTTT
CASSFNGRGNQPQHF
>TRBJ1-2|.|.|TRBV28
TGTGCCACCCCCAGGGGCCCTGGGTATGGCTACACCTTC
CATPRGPGYGYTF
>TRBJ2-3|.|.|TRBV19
TGTGCCAGTACCGAGGGCTGGACTAGCACAGATACGCAGTATTTT
CASTEGWTSTDTQYF
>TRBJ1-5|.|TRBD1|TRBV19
TGTGCCAGTAGCCCCGGATGGACAGGGACTAATCAGCCCCAGCATTTT
CASSPGWTGTNQPQHF
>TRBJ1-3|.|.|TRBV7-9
TGTGCCAGCAGCCCCGAACAGCTTCCCTCTGGAAACACCATATATTTT
CASSPEQLPSGNTIYF
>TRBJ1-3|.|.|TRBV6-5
TGTGCCAGCAGTTTAGGAGGGTCTGGAAACACCATATATTTT
CASSLGGSGNTIYF
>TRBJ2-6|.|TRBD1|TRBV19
TGTGCCAGTGAGACAGGGTATGGGGCCAACGTCCTGACTTTC
CASETGYGANVLTF
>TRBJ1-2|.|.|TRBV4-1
TGCGCCAGCAGCCAAGCCCCAGGCAGGAACTATGGCTACACCTTC
CASSQAPGRNYGYTF
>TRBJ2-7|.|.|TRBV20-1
TGCAGCGCCGCCGAGACCTACGAGCAGTACTTC
CSAAETYEQYF
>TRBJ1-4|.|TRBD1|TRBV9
TGTGCCAGCAGTCGGTCGGGACAGGGGACCTCTAATGAAAAACTGTTTTTT
CASSRSGQGTSNEKLFF
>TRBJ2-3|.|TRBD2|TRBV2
TGTGCCAGCACTGGGCTAGCGGTTAGCACAGATACGCAGTATTTT
CASTGLAVSTDTQYF
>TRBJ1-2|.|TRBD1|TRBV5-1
TGCGCCAGCAGCCCACAGGACAGGGGTGGCTACACCTTC
CASSPQDRGGYTF
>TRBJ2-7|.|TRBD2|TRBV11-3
TGTGCCAGCAGCTTAATCGCGGGGGAGGAGCAGTACTTC
CASSLIAGEEQYF
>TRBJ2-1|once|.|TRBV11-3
TGTGCCAGCAGCTTTTCCCCGACTATCCCCTCCATAGAAGAGCAGTTCTTC
CASSFSPTIPSIEEQFF
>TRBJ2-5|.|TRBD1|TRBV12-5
TGTGCTAGTGGCTCTGACAGGGGAAAAGAGACCCAGTACTTC
CASGSDRGKETQYF
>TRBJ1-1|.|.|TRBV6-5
TGTGCCAGCAGTAGACAGGAAGAAGCTTTCTTT
CASSRQEEAFF
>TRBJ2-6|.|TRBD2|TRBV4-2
TGTGCCAGCAGCCAAGATCCTGGACTAGCGGGGTTCTCTGGGGCCAACGTCCTGACTTTC
CASSQDPGLAGFSGANVLTF
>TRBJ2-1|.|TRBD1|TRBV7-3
TGTGCCAGCAGCCATCTTCCGGGACAGGGGTTTTCCAATGAGCAGTTCTTC
CASSHLPGQGFSNEQFF
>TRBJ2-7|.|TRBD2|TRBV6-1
TGTGCCAGCAGTGACAAGCGGGGCTTATACGAGCAGTACTTC
CASSDKRGLYEQYF
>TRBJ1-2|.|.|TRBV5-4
TGTGCCAGCAGTCGGCGGGGGGAGGATGGCTACACCTTC
CASSRRGEDGYTF
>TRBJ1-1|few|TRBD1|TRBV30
TGTGCCTGGAGCGCAACAGGGGTACTCTCTGAAGCTTTCTTT
CAWSATGVLSEAFF
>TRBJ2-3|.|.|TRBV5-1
TGCGCCAGCAGCGAATGGAGTGCAGATACGCAGTATTTT
CASSEWSADTQYF
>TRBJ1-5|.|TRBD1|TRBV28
TGTGCCAGCGTCGACAGGGTAAAACAGCCCCAGCATTTT
CASVDRVKQPQHF
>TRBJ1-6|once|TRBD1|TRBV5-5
TGTGCCAGCAGCAACCAGGACAGGGTTAATTCACCCCTCCACTTT
CASSNQDRVNSPLHF
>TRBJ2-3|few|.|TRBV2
TGTGCCAGCACTCTGACTAGTCGGGGCACAGATACGCAGTATTTT
CASTLTSRGTDTQYF
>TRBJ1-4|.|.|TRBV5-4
TGTGCCAGCAGCATTGGGGGGACAACTAATGAAAAACTGTTTTTT
CASSIGGTTNEKLFF
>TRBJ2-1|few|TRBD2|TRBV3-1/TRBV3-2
TGTGCCAGCAGCACCCCTGGGGCGGGGGGGTGGAATAATGAGCAGTTCTTC
CASSTPGAGGWNNEQFF
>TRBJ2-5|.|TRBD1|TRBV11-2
TGTGCCAGCAGCTCGAACGAAAACAGGGGAGAGACCCAGTACTTC
CASSSNENRGETQYF
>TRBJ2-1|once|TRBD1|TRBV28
TGTGCCAGTTCAAAGACAGGGGACAATGAGCAGTTCTTC
CASSKTGDNEQFF
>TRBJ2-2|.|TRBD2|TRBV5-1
TGCGCCAGCAGCTTGGGGGGACTAATCACCGGGGAGCTGTTTTTT
CASSLGGLITGELFF
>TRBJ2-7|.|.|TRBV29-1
TGCAGCGTTGTACAGGGAATCTCCTACGAGCAGTACTTC
CSVVQGISYEQYF
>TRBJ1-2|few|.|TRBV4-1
TGCGCCAGCAGCCAATGGGGGGTGGGCTATGGCTACACCTTC
CASSQWGVGYGYTF
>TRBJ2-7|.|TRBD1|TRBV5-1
TGCGCCAGCAGCTTGGCCAGGGGGCCCTACGAGCAGTACTTC
CASSLARGPYEQYF
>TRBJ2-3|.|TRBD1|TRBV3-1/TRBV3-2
TGTGCCAGCAGCCGACAGGGAGCTACGCAGTATTTT
CASSRQGATQYF
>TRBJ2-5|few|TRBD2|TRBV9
TGTGCCAGCAGCGCCCAACTAGCGGGGCTCCAAGAGACCCAGTACTTC
CASSAQLAGLQETQYF
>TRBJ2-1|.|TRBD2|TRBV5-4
TGTGCCAGCAGCTGGAAGGGGAATAACCGGGGGGACAATGAGCAGTTCTTC
CASSWKGNNRGDNEQFF
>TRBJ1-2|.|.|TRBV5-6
TGTGCCAGCAGGACAGGACAGCGGAACTATGGCTACACCTTC
CASRTGQRNYGYTF
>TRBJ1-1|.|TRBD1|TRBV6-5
TGTGCCAGCAGTTACCAACCGACAGGGACCTCTGAAGCTTTCTTT
CASSYQPTGTSEAFF
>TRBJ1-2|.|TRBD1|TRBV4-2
TGTGCCAGCAGCTTGATGGGGACAGGGGGCTATGGCTACACCTTC
CASSLMGTGGYGYTF
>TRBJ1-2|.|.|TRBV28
TGTGCCAGCAGTCTTCCGGGGGGTCACTATGGCTACACCTTC
CASSLPGGHYGYTF
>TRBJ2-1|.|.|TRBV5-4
TGTGCCAGCAGCCCCCAGAACTACAATGAGCAGTTCTTC
CASSPQNYNEQFF
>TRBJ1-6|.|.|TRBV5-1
TGCGCCAGCAGCTTTCGGGGGGTTGGTAATTCACCCCTCCACTTT
CASSFRGVGNSPLHF
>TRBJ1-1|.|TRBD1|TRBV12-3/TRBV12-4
TGTGCCAGCAGTAACAGGGGGTGGGATGAAGCTTTCTTT
CASSNRGWDEAFF
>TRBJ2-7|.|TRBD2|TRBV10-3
TGTGCCATCAGTGAGTCGACTAGCGGGTACGAGCAGTACTTC
CAISESTSGYEQYF
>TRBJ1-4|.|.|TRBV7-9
TGTGCCAGCAGCCCCAATCGGGGGGGAGGGACTAATGAAAAACTGTTTTTT
CASSPNRGGGTNEKLFF
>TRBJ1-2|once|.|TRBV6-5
TGTGCCAGCAGTTACTCGTGGGGGGTAGGCTACACCTTC
CASSYSWGVGYTF
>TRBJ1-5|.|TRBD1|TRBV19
TGTGCCAGTAGTCTACGGACAGGAGCCTTCAATCAGCCCCAGCATTTT
CASSLRTGAFNQPQHF
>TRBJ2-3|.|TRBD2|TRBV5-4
TGTGCCAGCAGCCCACTGACTAGCGGGGGGGGAACAGATACGCAGTATTTT
CASSPLTSGGGTDTQYF
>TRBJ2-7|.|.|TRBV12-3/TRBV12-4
TGTGCCAGCAGTTTTTCTGACGAGCAGTACTTC
CASSFSDEQYF
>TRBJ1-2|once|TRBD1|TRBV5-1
TGCGCCAGCAGCGCCCAGGGGGCCTATGGCTACACCTTC
CASSAQGAYGYTF
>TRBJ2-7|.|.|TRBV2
TGTGCCAGCAAAGGCGGAAGTTACGAGCAGTACTTC
CASKGGSYEQYF
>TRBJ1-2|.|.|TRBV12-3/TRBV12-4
TGTGCCAGCAGCGTCGGAGGAGGAAGCTACACCTTC
CASSVGGGSYTF
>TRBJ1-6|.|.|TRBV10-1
TGCGCCAGCAGCGGTCAAGTAAATTCACCCCTCCACTTT
CASSGQVNSPLHF
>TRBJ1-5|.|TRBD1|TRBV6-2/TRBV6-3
TGTGCCAGCAGTTACTCGACAGGGGAAGGGCTCGGCAATCAGCCCCAGCATTTT
CASSYSTGEGLGNQPQHF